The subject of this entry is one T cell receptor (beta chain). Using immunoSEQ multiplex PCR, the repertoire was profiled, and TCRdb retains in-frame clones only, with some absent. The table lists 150,000 to 200,000 clones, 70% to 80% of them singletons. This record belongs to a study of blood T cell repertoires in COVID-19. Study-level information: Specimens from acute and convalescent COVID-19 originated in the United States, Italy and Spain. Sample material is recorded as cDNA or gDNA derived from T cells, B-cell-depleted T cells, or PBMCs.

There are 13 residues in the CDR3. Germline CDR1 and CDR2: LNHNV and YYDKDF (reference sequence). V shed 0 bases and J shed 6 bases, with 8 bases lying between them. The clonotype comes from a woman aged 50 to 60 with active or convalescent COVID-19. Source material: peripheral blood. This chain uses TRBV15 with TRBJ1-2; the D is unclear. The CDR3 sequence is CATSRDGRDGYTF. The CDR3 DNA reads TGTGCCACCAGCAGAGATGGGCGGGATGGCTACACCTTC.